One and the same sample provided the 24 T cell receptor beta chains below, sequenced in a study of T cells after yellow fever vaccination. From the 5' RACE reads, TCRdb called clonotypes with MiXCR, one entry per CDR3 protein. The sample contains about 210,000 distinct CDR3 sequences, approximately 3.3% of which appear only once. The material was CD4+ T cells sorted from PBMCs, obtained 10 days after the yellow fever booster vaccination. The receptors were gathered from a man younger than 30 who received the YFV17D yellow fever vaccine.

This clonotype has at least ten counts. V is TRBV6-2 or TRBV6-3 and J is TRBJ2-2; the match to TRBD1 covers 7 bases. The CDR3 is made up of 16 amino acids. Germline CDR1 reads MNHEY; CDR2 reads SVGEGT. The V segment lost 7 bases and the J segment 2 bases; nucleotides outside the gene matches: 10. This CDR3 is CASTPWGTVNTGELFF. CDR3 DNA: TGTGCCAGCACCCCCTGGGGGACAGTAAACACCGGGGAGCTGTTTTTT.

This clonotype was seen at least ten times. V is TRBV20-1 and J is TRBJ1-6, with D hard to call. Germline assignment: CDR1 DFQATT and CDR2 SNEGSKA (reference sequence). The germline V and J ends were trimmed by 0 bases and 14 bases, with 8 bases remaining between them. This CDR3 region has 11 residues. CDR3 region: CSARDPRALHF. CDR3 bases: TGCAGTGCTAGAGACCCGCGTGCCCTCCACTTT.

The CDR3 sequence is CASSRTGGRSTEAFF. The CDR3 nucleotides are TGCGCCAGCAGCAGGACAGGGGGCCGGAGCACTGAAGCTTTCTTT. The V and J genes are TRBV5-1 and TRBJ1-1; 11 nucleotides match TRBD1. Germline CDR1 is SGHRS and CDR2 is YFSETQ. V shed 4 bases, J shed 4 bases, and the junction held 6 bases outside the gene matches. The CDR3 extends over 15 amino acids.

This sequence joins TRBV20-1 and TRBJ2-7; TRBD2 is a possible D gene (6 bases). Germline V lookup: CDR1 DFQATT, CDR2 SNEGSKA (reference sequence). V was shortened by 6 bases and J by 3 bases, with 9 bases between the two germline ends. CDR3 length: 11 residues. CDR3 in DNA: TGCAGTGCCACGGGAGACTACGAGCAGTACGTC. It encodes CSATGDYEQYV.

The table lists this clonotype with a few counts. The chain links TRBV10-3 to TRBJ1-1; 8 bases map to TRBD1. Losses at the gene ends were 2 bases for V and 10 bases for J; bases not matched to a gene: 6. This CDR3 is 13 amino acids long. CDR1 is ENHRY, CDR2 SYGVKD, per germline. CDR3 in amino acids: CAISEPTGVAAFF. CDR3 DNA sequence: TGTGCCATCAGTGAGCCGACAGGGGTGGCAGCTTTCTTT.

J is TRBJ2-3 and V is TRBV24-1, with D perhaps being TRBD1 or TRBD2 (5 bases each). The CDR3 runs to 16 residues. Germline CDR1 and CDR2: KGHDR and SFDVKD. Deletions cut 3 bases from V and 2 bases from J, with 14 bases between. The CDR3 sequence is CATSDDLGGPTDTQYF. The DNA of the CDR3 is TGTGCCACCAGTGATGACCTTGGGGGACCCACAGATACGCAGTATTTT.

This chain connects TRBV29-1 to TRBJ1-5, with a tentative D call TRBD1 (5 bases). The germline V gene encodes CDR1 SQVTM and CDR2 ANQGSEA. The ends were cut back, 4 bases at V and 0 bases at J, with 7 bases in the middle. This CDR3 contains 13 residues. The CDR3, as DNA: TGCAGCGTTGGGGACTATAGCAATCAGCCCCAGCATTTT. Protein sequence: CSVGDYSNQPQHF.

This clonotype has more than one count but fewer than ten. The CDR3: CSISGTAPNEQFF. CDR3 sequence (DNA): TGCAGCATCTCCGGGACAGCGCCGAATGAGCAGTTCTTC. The chain is built from TRBV29-1 and TRBJ2-1; 7 nucleotides agree with TRBD1. Losses at the gene ends were 8 bases for V and 7 bases for J; bases not matched to a gene: 11. CDR1 and CDR2 from the germline V gene are SQVTM and ANQGSEA. This CDR3 is 13 amino acids long.

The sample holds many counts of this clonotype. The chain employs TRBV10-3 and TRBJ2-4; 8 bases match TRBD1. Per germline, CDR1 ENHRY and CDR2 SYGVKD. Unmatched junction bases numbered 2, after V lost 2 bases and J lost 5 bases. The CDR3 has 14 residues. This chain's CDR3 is CAISEKTGENIQYF. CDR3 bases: TGTGCCATCAGTGAGAAGACAGGGGAAAACATTCAGTACTTC.

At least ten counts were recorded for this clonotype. The CDR3 region has the DNA TGCGCCAGCAGCTTGGTCGGCACCACAGGAGCCTACGAGCAGTACGTC. Translated, it gives CASSLVGTTGAYEQYV. V is TRBV5-1 and J is TRBJ2-7; D possibly corresponds to TRBD1 (5 bases). Deletions cut 0 bases from V and 2 bases from J, with 15 bases between. The CDR3 is made up of 16 amino acids. Germline V gene data show CDR1 as SGHRS and CDR2 as YFSETQ.

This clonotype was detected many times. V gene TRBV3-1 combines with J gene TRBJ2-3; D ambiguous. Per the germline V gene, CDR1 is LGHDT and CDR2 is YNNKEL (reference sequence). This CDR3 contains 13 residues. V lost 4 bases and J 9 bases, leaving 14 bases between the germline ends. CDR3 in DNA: TGTGCCAGCAGCCCATACGAGACCGGGACGCAGTATTTT. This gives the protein CASSPYETGTQYF.

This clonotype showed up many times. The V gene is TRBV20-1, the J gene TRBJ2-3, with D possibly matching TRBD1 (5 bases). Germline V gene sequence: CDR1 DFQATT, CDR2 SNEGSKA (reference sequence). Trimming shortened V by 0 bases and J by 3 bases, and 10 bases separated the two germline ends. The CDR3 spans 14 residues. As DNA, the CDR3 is TGCAGTGCTAGAGAAGGGGCAGGGACAGATACGCAGTATTTT. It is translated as CSAREGAGTDTQYF.

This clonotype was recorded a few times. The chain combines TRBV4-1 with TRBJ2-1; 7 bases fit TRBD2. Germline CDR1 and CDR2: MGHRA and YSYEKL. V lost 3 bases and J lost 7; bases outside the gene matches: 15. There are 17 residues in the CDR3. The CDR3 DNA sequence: TGCGCCAGCAGCCACCCGATCCTGGGCGGGGGTACTAATGAGCAGTTCTTC. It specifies CASSHPILGGGTNEQFF.

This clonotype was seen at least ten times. The CDR3, as DNA: TGTGCCAGCAGCCTCGACAGGGGTTTCACCCTCCACTTT. Protein sequence: CASSLDRGFTLHF. The chain couples TRBV7-9 to TRBJ1-6, with 8 bases that match TRBD1. The V segment lost 5 bases and the J segment 14 bases; nucleotides outside the gene matches: 8. The CDR3 extends over 13 amino acids. Germline loops: CDR1 SEHNR, CDR2 FQNEAQ (reference sequence).

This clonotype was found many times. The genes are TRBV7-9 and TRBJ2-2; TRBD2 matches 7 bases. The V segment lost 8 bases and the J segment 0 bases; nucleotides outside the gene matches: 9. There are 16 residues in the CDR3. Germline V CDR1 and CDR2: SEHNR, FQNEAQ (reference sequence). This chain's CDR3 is CASGRLSGTNTGELFF. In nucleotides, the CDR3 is TGTGCCAGCGGGCGACTAAGCGGGACGAACACCGGGGAGCTGTTTTTT.

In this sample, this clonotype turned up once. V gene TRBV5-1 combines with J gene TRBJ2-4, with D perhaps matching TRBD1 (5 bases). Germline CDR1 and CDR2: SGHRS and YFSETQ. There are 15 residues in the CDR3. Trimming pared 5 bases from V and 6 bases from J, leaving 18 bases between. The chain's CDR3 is CASSRTLQGRNIQYF. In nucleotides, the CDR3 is TGCGCCAGCAGTAGGACGTTGCAGGGTCGAAACATTCAGTACTTC.

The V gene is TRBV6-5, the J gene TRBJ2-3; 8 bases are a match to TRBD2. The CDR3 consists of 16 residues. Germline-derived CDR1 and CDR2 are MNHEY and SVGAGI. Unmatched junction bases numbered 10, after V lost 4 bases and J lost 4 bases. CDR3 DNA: TGTGCCAGCAGTTCACCTGCGGGGGGCACGGCAGATACGCAGTATTTT. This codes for CASSSPAGGTADTQYF.

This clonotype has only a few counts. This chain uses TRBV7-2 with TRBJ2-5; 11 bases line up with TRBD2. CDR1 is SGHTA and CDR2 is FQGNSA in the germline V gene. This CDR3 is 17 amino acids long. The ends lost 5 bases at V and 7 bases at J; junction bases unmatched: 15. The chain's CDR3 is CASSAASGGSPLGTQYF. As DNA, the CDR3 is TGTGCCAGCAGCGCCGCTAGCGGGGGGTCTCCGTTGGGGACCCAGTACTTC.

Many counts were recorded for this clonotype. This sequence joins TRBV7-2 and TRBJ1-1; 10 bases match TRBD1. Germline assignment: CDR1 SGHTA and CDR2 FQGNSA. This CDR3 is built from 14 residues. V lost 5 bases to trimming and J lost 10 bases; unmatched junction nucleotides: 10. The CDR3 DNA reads TGTGCCAGCAGCCCGGGACAGGGGCTATTCCGAGCTTTCTTT. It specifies CASSPGQGLFRAFF.

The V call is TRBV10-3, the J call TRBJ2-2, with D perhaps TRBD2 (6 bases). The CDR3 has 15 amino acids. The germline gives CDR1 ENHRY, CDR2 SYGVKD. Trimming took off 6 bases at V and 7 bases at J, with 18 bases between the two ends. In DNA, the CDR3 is TGTGCCATCAGGACCGTGGGGGGATCGCACGGGGAGCTGTTTTTT. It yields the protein CAIRTVGGSHGELFF.

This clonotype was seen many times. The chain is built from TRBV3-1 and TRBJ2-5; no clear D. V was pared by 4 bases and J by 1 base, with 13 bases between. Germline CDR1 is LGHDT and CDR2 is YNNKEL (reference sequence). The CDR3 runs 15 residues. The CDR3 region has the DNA TGTGCCAGCAGCCGCCTGGGTGGCTTCCAAGAGACCCAGTACTTC. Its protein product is CASSRLGGFQETQYF.

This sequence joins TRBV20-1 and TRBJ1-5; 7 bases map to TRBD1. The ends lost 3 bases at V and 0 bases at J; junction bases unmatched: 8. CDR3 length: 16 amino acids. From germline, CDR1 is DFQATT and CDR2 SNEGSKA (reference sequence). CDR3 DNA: TGCAGTGCTAGGAGATACAGGGGCAATAGCAATCAGCCCCAGCATTTT. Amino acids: CSARRYRGNSNQPQHF.

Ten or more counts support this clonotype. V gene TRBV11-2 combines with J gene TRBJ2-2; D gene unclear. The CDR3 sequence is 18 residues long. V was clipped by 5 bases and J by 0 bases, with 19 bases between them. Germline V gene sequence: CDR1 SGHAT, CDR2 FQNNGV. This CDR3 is CASSVSRFRASNTGELFF. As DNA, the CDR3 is TGTGCCAGCAGCGTGAGCAGGTTCCGGGCCTCGAACACCGGGGAGCTGTTTTTT.

CDR3 loop: CASTRQLGEQYF. The CDR3 DNA reads as TGTGCCAGCACTAGACAGTTGGGCGAGCAGTACTTC. The V and J genes are TRBV2 and TRBJ2-7; TRBD1 is a possible D gene (5 bases). This CDR3 comprises 12 residues. The V gene's germline CDR1 is SNHLY and CDR2 FYNNEI. Trimming left V 7 bases short and J 6 bases short, with 13 bases between. Full variable domain (rest looked up from reference TRBV2 and TRBJ2-7): EPEVTQTPSHQVTQMGQEVILRCVPISNHLYFYWYRQILGQKVEFLVSFYNNEISEKSEIFDDQFSVERPDGSNFTLKIRSTKLEDSAMYFCASTRQLGEQYFGPGTRLTVT.